This TCR beta chain was captured by sequencing in a study of OX40 agonist ivuxolimab in advanced cancers. Study details: The drug used for patients, ivuxolimab, was an agonistic anti-OX40 (CD134) antibody. The eligibility criteria allowed prior anti-PD-1, anti-PD-L1 or anti-CTLA-4 therapy, and around 40% had some.

The assay was immunoSEQ multiplex PCR, and TCRdb's table has in-frame clones only and misses some. The table lists fewer than 55,000 clones, about 76% of them singletons. The sequencing used CD4+ or CD8+ T cells sorted from blood, collected in a trial of the OX40 agonist ivuxolimab. The origin of this receptor is an adult with an advanced solid tumor such as melanoma, head and neck, liver or kidney cancer.

CDR3: CASSLRGGFHGYTF. CDR3 nucleotide sequence: TGTGCCAGCAGTTTACGGGGTGGTTTTCATGGCTACACCTTC. The rearrangement uses TRBV27 and TRBJ1-2; D is undetermined. Germline V gene lookup returns CDR1 MNHEY and CDR2 SMNVEV (reference sequence). CDR3 length: 14 residues. V lost 2 bases and J lost 6, with 13 bases in between.